Following are 30 T cell receptor beta chains from one sample sequenced in a study of lymphopenia after photon versus proton radiotherapy. Profiling relied on immunoSEQ multiplex PCR, and the TCRdb table lists in-frame clones only, not all of them. The sample yields approximately 23,000 clones, 85% to 90% seen once. The specimen comprised peripheral blood, sampled from a patient treated with proton-based radiotherapy. The receptor set was obtained from a man older than 75 with esophageal cancer.

The chain couples TRBV6-1 to TRBJ1-2; D may be TRBD1 (6 bases). The CDR3 loop spans 15 amino acids. Per the germline V gene, CDR1 is MNHNS and CDR2 is SASEGT. Deletions cut 3 bases from V and 8 bases from J, with 19 bases between. The DNA for the CDR3 is TGTGCCAGCAGTGATCTCGGGGGCCTCGGAGGGGGCTACACCTTC. It encodes CASSDLGGLGGGYTF.

The chain links TRBV29-1 to TRBJ1-2; D not resolved. The CDR3 consists of 12 residues. The V gene's germline CDR1 is SQVTM and CDR2 ANQGSEA. Trimming stripped 1 base from V and 7 bases from J, with 10 bases between. This CDR3 reads CSVEVSPGGYTF. The CDR3 bases are TGCAGCGTTGAAGTCAGCCCAGGTGGCTACACCTTC.

The gene calls are TRBV9 and TRBJ2-7; TRBD2 matches 13 bases. V lost 4 bases, J lost 5 bases, and 6 bases stayed unmatched. From germline, CDR1 is SGDLS and CDR2 YYNGEE. The CDR3 is 15 residues long. CDR3 sequence: CASSSLAGGPNEQYF. The CDR3 DNA is TGTGCCAGCAGCTCACTAGCGGGGGGGCCTAACGAGCAGTACTTC.

This clone was detected a few times. This chain joins TRBV5-1 and TRBJ1-6; a possible D gene is TRBD1 (5 bases). V was cut by 0 bases and J by 6 bases, with 10 bases left in between. The CDR3 runs to 15 residues. Germline V CDR1 and CDR2: SGHRS, YFSETQ. The CDR3 bases are TGCGCCAGCAGCTTGGGGGACGGGGTTAATTCACCCCTCCACTTT. Protein product: CASSLGDGVNSPLHF.

The genes are TRBV7-2 and TRBJ1-2, with 9 bases lining up with TRBD1. Losses at the gene ends were 5 bases for V and 4 bases for J; bases not matched to a gene: 5. Looked up from germline, CDR1 is SGHTA and CDR2 is FQGNSA. CDR3 length: 14 residues. CDR3 in amino acids: CASSPQTGGYGYTF. Written as DNA, the CDR3 is TGTGCCAGCAGCCCCCAGACAGGGGGCTATGGCTACACCTTC.

The rearrangement joins TRBV7-9 to TRBJ2-3; perhaps D is TRBD1 or TRBD2 (5 bases each). The CDR3 totals 15 residues. Germline V CDR1 and CDR2: SEHNR, FQNEAQ (reference sequence). V was shortened by 5 bases and J by 1 base, with 13 bases between the two germline ends. CDR3 nucleotide sequence: TGTGCCAGCAGCCGAATGGGGGACCGCACAGATACGCAGTATTTT. It translates to CASSRMGDRTDTQYF.

CDR3 nucleotide sequence: TGTGCCAGCAGCCCTCCGCGGACAGTTATCCACGAGCAGTACTTC. Protein sequence: CASSPPRTVIHEQYF. V and J are TRBV5-4 and TRBJ2-7, with a possible D match to TRBD1 (6 bases). Germline V gene data show CDR1 as SGHNT and CDR2 as YYREEE (reference sequence). The CDR3 has 15 residues. With 4 bases removed from V and 5 bases from J, the gap between germline ends came to 19 bases.

In its sample, this clone was seen once. J is TRBJ2-3 and V is TRBV7-8; D may match TRBD1 or TRBD2 (5 bases each). Trimming shortened V by 4 bases and J by 2 bases, and 16 bases separated the two germline ends. CDR1 is SGHVS, CDR2 FQNEAQ, per germline. The CDR3 is 16 amino acids. CDR3 sequence: CASSSRGARATDTQYF. In DNA, the CDR3 is TGTGCCAGCAGCTCACGAGGGGCGCGCGCCACAGATACGCAGTATTTT.

The V call is TRBV5-4, the J call TRBJ1-1; D gene uncertain. Between the trimmed V and J ends, which lost 0 bases and 8 bases, there was a span of 17 bases. CDR3 length equals 15 residues. The V gene's germline CDR1 is SGHNT and CDR2 YYREEE (reference sequence). The CDR3 DNA reads TGTGCCAGCAGCTTGGGCCTCCGACATGGCGTAGAAGCTTTCTTT. Amino acids: CASSLGLRHGVEAFF.

The V and J genes are TRBV2 and TRBJ2-7; perhaps D is TRBD1 or TRBD2 (5 bases each). This CDR3 region has 14 residues. The V end was cut by 3 bases, the J end by 1 base, with 10 bases between. CDR1 SNHLY and CDR2 FYNNEI come from the germline V gene. The CDR3 bases are TGTGCCAGCAGTGAGAGGTGGGGGTCCTACGAGCAGTACTTC. Encoded protein: CASSERWGSYEQYF.

The chain combines TRBV14 with TRBJ2-6; D gene uncertain. The V end lost 4 bases, the J end lost 0 bases, and 10 bases lay between the germline ends. The CDR3 spans 16 residues. Germline CDR1 reads SGHDN; CDR2 reads FVKESK. CDR3 protein: CASSPWTGSGANVLTF. The CDR3 DNA sequence: TGTGCCAGCAGCCCGTGGACGGGCTCTGGGGCCAACGTCCTGACTTTC.

This chain uses TRBV7-2 with TRBJ2-7, with 10 nucleotides matching TRBD2. The CDR3 has 15 residues. V was pared by 5 bases and J by 2 bases, with 6 bases of the junction left unmatched. The V gene's germline CDR1 is SGHTA and CDR2 FQGNSA. CDR3 sequence (DNA): TGTGCCAGCAGCCTCGGACTAGCGGCAGCCTACGAGCAGTACTTC. As protein: CASSLGLAAAYEQYF.

The chain employs TRBV19 and TRBJ1-2; D call uncertain. V lost 3 bases and J 5 bases, leaving 19 bases between the germline ends. The CDR3 has 16 amino acids. Germline V CDR1 and CDR2: LNHDA, SQIVND (reference sequence). CDR3 DNA sequence: TGTGCCAGTAGTATCAGCCAGGCCGCGACCCGGTATGGCTACACCTTC. Translated, it gives CASSISQAATRYGYTF.

This clone was counted only a few times. The chain has TRBV7-2 and TRBJ2-7; 11 bases are a match to TRBD2. V was pared by 5 bases and J by 6 bases, with 15 bases of the junction left unmatched. The CDR3 contains 17 residues. Germline CDR1 SGHTA, CDR2 FQGNSA. The DNA for the CDR3 is TGTGCCAGCAGCCTAACTAGCGGGAGTAATCCGAAATCCGAGCAGTACTTC. The encoded protein is CASSLTSGSNPKSEQYF. Using reference TRBV7-2 and TRBJ2-7 for the parts outside the CDR3, the full variable domain is GAGVSQSPSNKVTEKGKDVELRCDPISGHTALYWYRQSLGQGLEFLIYFQGNSAPDKSGLPSDRFSAERTGGSVSTLTIQRTQQEDSAVYLCASSLTSGSNPKSEQYFGPGTRLTVT.

In this sample, this clone turned up once. The rearrangement joins TRBV30 to TRBJ1-4, with a weak D call TRBD1 (6 bases). Germline CDR1 is GTSNPN and CDR2 is SVGIG (reference sequence). V lost 1 base to trimming and J lost 8 bases, with 17 bases between them. The CDR3 runs to 15 residues. CDR3 residues: CAWSELGQGWEKLFF. Written as DNA, the CDR3 is TGTGCCTGGAGTGAATTAGGGCAGGGGTGGGAAAAACTGTTTTTT.

The CDR3 bases are TGTGCCAGCTCACCAGCCACCCAAGAGACCCAGTACTTC. Residues: CASSPATQETQYF. V and J are TRBV18 and TRBJ2-5, with D hard to call. The CDR3 length is 13 residues. Germline V CDR1 and CDR2: KGHSH, LQKENI. The ends were cut back, 2 bases at V and 1 base at J, with 5 bases in the middle.

The genes are TRBV25-1 and TRBJ1-4; 9 bases are shared with TRBD1. The CDR3 runs 14 residues. Per germline, CDR1 MGHDK and CDR2 SYGVNS. The V gene end was trimmed by 5 bases and the J gene end by 5 bases; junction bases not matched to a gene: 3. The CDR3 DNA follows: TGTGCCAGCAGTCAAACAGGGGGCAATGAAAAACTGTTTTTT. Translated: CASSQTGGNEKLFF.

In this sample, this clone turned up once. The chain recombines TRBV7-3 with TRBJ2-1; tentatively, D is TRBD1 or TRBD2 (7 bases each). The ends were cut back, 5 bases at V and 6 bases at J, with 17 bases in the middle. Germline lookup yields CDR1 SGHTA and CDR2 FQGTGA. The CDR3 is made up of 15 amino acids. CDR3 nucleotide sequence: TGTGCCAGCAGCCCACCAGGGGGGGGAGTCAATGAGCAGTTCTTC. It yields the protein CASSPPGGGVNEQFF. Complete variable domain (other parts from reference TRBV7-3 and TRBJ2-1): GAGVSQTPSNKVTEKGKYVELRCDPISGHTALYWYRQSLGQGPEFLIYFQGTGAADDSGLPNDRFFAVRPEGSVSTLKIQRTERGDSAVYLCASSPPGGGVNEQFFGPGTRLTVL.

The chain carries TRBV25-1 and TRBJ2-7, with a weak D call TRBD2 (5 bases). Germline V lookup: CDR1 MGHDK, CDR2 SYGVNS. This CDR3 is 11 amino acids long. The germline V and J ends were trimmed by 8 bases and 6 bases, with 11 bases remaining between them. The CDR3 nucleotides read TGTGCCAGCGGGTGGGCGGGCGAGCAGTACTTC. Translating it yields CASGWAGEQYF.

The rearrangement joins TRBV6-5 to TRBJ2-2; D is possibly TRBD1 or TRBD2 (6 bases each). This CDR3 is built from 13 residues. The germline V gene encodes CDR1 MNHEY and CDR2 SVGAGI. V gave up 7 bases and J gave up 6 bases, with 12 bases separating them. CDR3 sequence (DNA): TGTGCCAGCATGTGGGGGGCCGCCGGGGAGCTGTTTTTT. Encoded protein: CASMWGAAGELFF.

The chain has TRBV27 and TRBJ1-5, with a possible D match to TRBD1 (5 bases). The CDR3 has 13 amino acids. CDR1 is MNHEY, CDR2 SMNVEV, per germline (reference sequence). Between the trimmed V and J ends, which lost 7 bases and 7 bases, there was a span of 14 bases. For the CDR3, the DNA is TGTGCCAGCATTGAGCAGGGTATCCAGCCCCAGCATTTT. Translated: CASIEQGIQPQHF.

This chain links TRBV27 with TRBJ1-5, with TRBD1 matching 10 bases. Germline V CDR1 and CDR2: MNHEY, SMNVEV (reference sequence). The J segment lost 3 bases and the V segment lost 3 bases, leaving 5 bases of the junction unmatched. The CDR3 length is 16 residues. The CDR3 region is CASSLAGTGDNQPQHF. CDR3 nucleotide sequence: TGTGCCAGCAGTTTGGCTGGGACAGGGGACAATCAGCCCCAGCATTTT.

The CDR3 sequence is CASSQSRHNEQFF. CDR3 sequence (DNA): TGTGCCAGTAGTCAGAGTAGGCACAATGAGCAGTTCTTC. J is TRBJ2-1 and V is TRBV19; no reliable D call. Germline assignment: CDR1 LNHDA and CDR2 SQIVND (reference sequence). Deletions cut 5 bases from V and 5 bases from J, with 10 bases between. The CDR3 sequence is 13 residues long.

The chain is built from TRBV6-6 and TRBJ2-3; no firm D call. The CDR3 is made up of 12 amino acids. The germline CDR1 and CDR2 sequences are MNHNY and SVGAGI (reference sequence). With 2 bases removed from V and 6 bases from J, the gap between germline ends came to 6 bases. CDR3 bases: TGTGCCAGCAGTTACGTGGGGGATACGCAGTATTTT. The encoded protein is CASSYVGDTQYF.

The gene calls are TRBV6-5 and TRBJ2-3; maybe TRBD1 (5 bases). The V gene lost 4 bases and the J gene lost 2 bases, with 10 bases spanning the gap. Germline V gene data show CDR1 as MNHEY and CDR2 as SVGAGI. CDR3 size: 14 residues. The chain's CDR3 is CASSSRQTTDTQYF. The CDR3, as DNA: TGTGCCAGCAGTTCACGACAGACCACAGATACGCAGTATTTT.

The V and J genes are TRBV5-4 and TRBJ2-7, with a tentative D call TRBD1 (6 bases). CDR1 is SGHNT, CDR2 YYREEE, per germline (reference sequence). The length of the CDR3 is 14 residues. Trimming stripped 3 bases from V and 2 bases from J, with 12 bases between. CDR3 in DNA: TGTGCCAGCAGCTCAGGACAGCGACCCTACGAGCAGTACTTC. This gives the protein CASSSGQRPYEQYF.

This chain links TRBV2 with TRBJ2-2; TRBD1 matches at 9 bases. The germline V gene encodes CDR1 SNHLY and CDR2 FYNNEI. Losses at the gene ends were 2 bases for V and 3 bases for J; bases not matched to a gene: 10. This CDR3 has 18 residues. CDR3 bases: TGTGCCAGCAGTGAACCGGGACAGGGCTTTTGGGACACCGGGGAGCTGTTTTTT. This gives the protein CASSEPGQGFWDTGELFF. The full variable domain, completed using reference TRBV2 and TRBJ2-2, is EPEVTQTPSHQVTQMGQEVILRCVPISNHLYFYWYRQILGQKVEFLVSFYNNEISEKSEIFDDQFSVERPDGSNFTLKIRSTKLEDSAMYFCASSEPGQGFWDTGELFFGEGSRLTVL.

J is TRBJ2-7 and V is TRBV9; tentatively, D is TRBD1 (6 bases). Between the trimmed V and J ends, which lost 7 bases and 5 bases, there was a span of 19 bases. There are 14 residues in the CDR3. From germline, CDR1 is SGDLS and CDR2 YYNGEE. CDR3 coding DNA: TGTGCCAGCGCAAGGTGGGGGCACGGGAACGAGCAGTACTTC. Protein product: CASARWGHGNEQYF.

This clone was observed a handful of times. The chain uses TRBV5-1 and TRBJ1-6; D remains ambiguous. The CDR3 runs to 14 residues. Germline V gives CDR1 SGHRS, CDR2 YFSETQ. With 0 bases removed from V and 5 bases from J, the gap between germline ends came to 6 bases. The CDR3 DNA reads as TGCGCCAGCAGCTTGGAACAGAATAATTCACCCCTCCACTTT. Its translation: CASSLEQNNSPLHF. The whole variable domain, filled in from reference TRBV5-1 and TRBJ1-6, reads KAGVTQTPRYLIKTRGQQVTLSCSPISGHRSVSWYQQTPGQGLQFLFEYFSETQRNKGNFPGRFSGRQFSNSRSEMNVSTLELGDSALYLCASSLEQNNSPLHFGNGTRLTVT.

This clone appeared once. The chain joins TRBV5-1 to TRBJ2-7, with a tentative D call TRBD2 (6 bases). Trimming removed 2 bases at V and 6 bases at J, with 18 bases between. In germline, CDR1 is SGHRS, CDR2 YFSETQ. The CDR3 runs 15 residues. CDR3 nucleotides: TGCGCCAGCAGCTTTGCGGGACCCCAGGGCGGCGAGCAGTACTTC. Protein: CASSFAGPQGGEQYF.